This T cell receptor (beta chain) was recorded in a study of T-cell memory formation after mild COVID-19. Study-wide findings and caveats: That cross-reactive memory joined was suggested by some responding clones appearing in pre-infection memory.

TCRdb reanalysed the 5' RACE reads using MiXCR and keeps one entry per CDR3 protein. The table lists approximately 290,000 distinct CDR3 sequences, 8.2% of them singletons. This clonotype was observed a few times. As yet, its antigen is unknown. V was shortened by 0 bases and J by 5 bases, with 17 bases between the two germline ends. Germline CDR1 reads DFQATT; CDR2 reads SNEGSKA (reference sequence). The CDR3 is made up of 15 amino acids. V usage is TRBV20-1 and J usage is TRBJ2-7, with D possibly TRBD2 on 6 matching bases. This receptor was identified in a man younger than 35 who had mild COVID-19 (a few samples of this study predate the infection). Cell type and time point are not known. Sequencing input: PBMCs or a T cell subset sorted from them (not recorded which). DNA of the CDR3: TGCAGTGCTAGAGATATTTTGGAGGGCTTGAACGAGCAGTACTTC. Translation: CSARDILEGLNEQYF.